The 23 T cell receptor beta chains below were found in one sample sequenced in a study of blood T cell repertoires in COVID-19. The method was immunoSEQ multiplex PCR; TCRdb's version includes in-frame clones alone and lacks a portion of them. The sample records some 170,000 clones, about 90% being singletons. The material sequenced was PBMCs or T cells enriched from blood (not recorded which). The receptors derive from a human donor with acute COVID-19. The donor label of this sample is uncertain.

The rearrangement joins TRBV9 to TRBJ2-1, with TRBD2 matching over 12 bases. Germline V lookup: CDR1 SGDLS, CDR2 YYNGEE. This CDR3 comprises 18 residues. V shed 0 bases, J shed 4 bases, and the junction held 8 bases outside the gene matches. The CDR3 spells CASSVGLAGGLGYNEQFF. The CDR3 DNA is TGTGCCAGCAGCGTAGGGCTAGCGGGGGGGCTTGGGTACAATGAGCAGTTCTTC.

The rearrangement joins TRBV14 to TRBJ1-1; D is uncertain. This CDR3 has 13 amino acids. Trimming stripped 2 bases from V and 7 bases from J, with 11 bases between. The V gene's germline CDR1 is SGHDN and CDR2 FVKESK. The CDR3 DNA sequence: TGTGCCAGCAGCCAAAGATTGTACGGTGAAGCTTTCTTT. It codes for CASSQRLYGEAFF.

Comments on this clone: One end of the junction is discordant with germline, which a read error may explain. DNA of the CDR3: TGTGCCAGCAGTTTAGATCTAGGAGCAGGGCCCTTT. Residues: CASSLDLGAGPF. The rearrangement uses TRBV12-3 or TRBV12-4 and TRBJ1-1, with D perhaps matching TRBD1 (5 bases). The CDR3 covers 12 residues.

This chain links TRBV29-1 with TRBJ2-5, with TRBD1 matching over 8 bases. V was pared by 1 base and J by 7 bases, with 11 bases of the junction left unmatched. The CDR3 extends over 15 amino acids. Germline V gene sequence: CDR1 SQVTM, CDR2 ANQGSEA. The CDR3 reads CSVEAGTGGGGTQYF. In DNA, the CDR3 is TGCAGCGTTGAAGCCGGGACAGGCGGTGGTGGGACCCAGTACTTC.

This clone occurred once. The CDR3 loop reads CASSPSTSGPEQYF. The CDR3 DNA reads as TGTGCCAGCAGCCCCTCGACTAGCGGCCCCGAGCAGTACTTC. The chain joins TRBV9 to TRBJ2-7, with 9 bases lining up with TRBD2. This CDR3 is built from 14 residues. The junction had 8 bases not matched to a gene; V was cut back by 4 bases and J by 6 bases. Germline V lookup: CDR1 SGDLS, CDR2 YYNGEE.

The chain couples TRBV5-5 to TRBJ2-6; D gene uncertain. The V and J ends lost 2 bases and 4 bases respectively, with 7 bases between them. The CDR3 has 14 residues. Germline V gene lookup returns CDR1 SGHKS and CDR2 YYEKEE (reference sequence). The CDR3, as DNA: TGTGCCAGCAGCTTCCTAAGCGGGGCCAACGTCCTGACTTTC. Translated: CASSFLSGANVLTF.

V and J are TRBV2 and TRBJ2-1, with 10 bases aligning to TRBD2. The CDR3 spans 14 residues. Germline V gives CDR1 SNHLY, CDR2 FYNNEI. The ends lost 5 bases at V and 4 bases at J; junction bases unmatched: 2. The CDR3 nucleotides are TGTGCCAGCAGTTTAGCGGGGGGTTACAATGAGCAGTTCTTC. Protein product: CASSLAGGYNEQFF.

J is TRBJ2-2 and V is TRBV9; D is unresolved. Per the germline V gene, CDR1 is SGDLS and CDR2 is YYNGEE. The CDR3 is made up of 15 amino acids. Trimming cost V 4 bases and J 1 base, with 11 bases left between them. DNA for the CDR3: TGTGCCAGCAGCCCGCGGCGGCGGAACACCGGGGAGCTGTTTTTT. This encodes CASSPRRRNTGELFF.

This clone was recorded once. The J gene is TRBJ1-2, the V gene TRBV9; 7 bases map to TRBD1. The CDR3 has 14 amino acids. Germline CDR1 SGDLS, CDR2 YYNGEE. The V gene end was trimmed by 7 bases and the J gene end by 5 bases; junction bases not matched to a gene: 11. CDR3 DNA: TGTGCCAGCGGGACCCCGGGACAGAGATATGGCTACACCTTC. Protein: CASGTPGQRYGYTF.

The V gene is TRBV7-9, the J gene TRBJ1-2; D remains unclear. Germline CDR1 reads SEHNR; CDR2 reads FQNEAQ (reference sequence). Trimming stripped 5 bases from V and 4 bases from J, with 14 bases between. The CDR3 covers 14 residues. Here the CDR3 DNA reads TGTGCCAGCAGCCCAGAGGCGCCGGGCTATGGCTACACCTTC. Translated, it gives CASSPEAPGYGYTF.

V usage is TRBV15 and J usage is TRBJ1-2; perhaps TRBD1 as D (5 bases). In germline, CDR1 is LNHNV, CDR2 YYDKDF (reference sequence). V dropped 2 bases and J dropped 4 bases, with 5 bases sitting between them. The CDR3 extends over 12 amino acids. CDR3 loop: CATSRQGYGYTF. In nucleotides, the CDR3 is TGTGCCACCAGCAGACAGGGCTATGGCTACACCTTC.

V gene TRBV7-9 combines with J gene TRBJ1-5; D perhaps matches TRBD1 (5 bases). This CDR3 comprises 13 residues. Germline V gene lookup returns CDR1 SEHNR and CDR2 FQNEAQ (reference sequence). The V gene lost 3 bases and the J gene lost 4 bases, with 7 bases spanning the gap. CDR3 loop: CASSLDKNQPQHF. Here the CDR3 DNA reads TGTGCCAGCAGCTTGGACAAGAATCAGCCCCAGCATTTT.

This chain joins TRBV5-1 and TRBJ1-3; no clear D gene. Germline CDR1 SGHRS, CDR2 YFSETQ. The CDR3 contains 15 residues. Deletions cut 1 base from V and 4 bases from J, with 12 bases between. The CDR3 DNA is TGCGCCAGCAGCTTGACGACGGGTTCGGGAAACACCATATATTTT. Residues: CASSLTTGSGNTIYF.

The chain recombines TRBV12-5 with TRBJ1-6, with 9 bases aligning to TRBD1. The V gene end was trimmed by 3 bases and the J gene end by 5 bases; junction bases not matched to a gene: 8. CDR1 and CDR2 from the germline V gene are LGHNT and FRNRAP. The CDR3 consists of 17 residues. CDR3 loop: CASGFILRDRDNSPLHF. The DNA of the CDR3 is TGTGCTAGTGGTTTCATACTCCGGGACAGGGATAATTCACCCCTCCACTTT.

The genes are TRBV19 and TRBJ2-7; tentatively, D is TRBD1 (6 bases). V was clipped by 5 bases and J by 0 bases, with 14 bases between them. The CDR3 is 15 amino acids. From germline, CDR1 is LNHDA and CDR2 SQIVND (reference sequence). The CDR3 spells CASSLSTGLSYEQYF. The CDR3 DNA follows: TGTGCCAGTAGTCTCTCGACAGGCCTCTCCTACGAGCAGTACTTC.

The rearrangement links TRBV24-1 to TRBJ2-1, with 8 bases matching TRBD2. CDR3 size: 16 residues. CDR1 KGHDR and CDR2 SFDVKD come from the germline V gene. After removal of 4 bases from V and 6 bases from J, the junction contained 10 bases not matched to a gene. CDR3 coding DNA: TGTGCCACCAGTGACTCCGGGACTAGGCGTCTCAATGAGCAGTTCTTC. Its translation: CATSDSGTRRLNEQFF.

The rearrangement uses TRBV7-8 and TRBJ1-2; D possibly corresponds to TRBD1 (5 bases). The CDR3 covers 14 residues. Trimming shortened V by 1 base and J by 4 bases, and 10 bases separated the two germline ends. Looked up from germline, CDR1 is SGHVS and CDR2 is FQNEAQ. The CDR3 reads CASSLEGNAYGYTF. The CDR3, as DNA: TGTGCCAGCAGCTTAGAGGGGAACGCCTATGGCTACACCTTC.

This sequence joins TRBV2 and TRBJ2-6; the D is unclear. V was pared by 1 base and J by 0 bases, with 7 bases between. Germline CDR1 SNHLY, CDR2 FYNNEI. The CDR3 is 16 amino acids. The CDR3 bases are TGTGCCAGCAGTGAAGATCAGGCCTCTGGGGCCAACGTCCTGACTTTC. It translates to CASSEDQASGANVLTF.

The chain has TRBV19 and TRBJ2-3; D may be TRBD1 (6 bases). The CDR3 has 14 amino acids. Germline V lookup: CDR1 LNHDA, CDR2 SQIVND (reference sequence). V lost 3 bases, J lost 5 bases, and 12 bases lay in between. The CDR3 sequence is CASSISQGRDTQYF. In DNA form, the CDR3 reads TGTGCCAGTAGTATCTCTCAGGGGAGAGATACGCAGTATTTT.

The sample holds a few counts of this clone. The chain recombines TRBV5-1 with TRBJ1-1; D gene uncertain. Germline CDR1 and CDR2: SGHRS and YFSETQ. V shed 0 bases and J shed 1 base, with 4 bases lying between them. The length of the CDR3 is 13 residues. CDR3: CASSLGGNTEAFF. The CDR3 bases are TGCGCCAGCAGCTTGGGAGGGAACACTGAAGCTTTCTTT.

V gene TRBV7-9 combines with J gene TRBJ1-2; possibly TRBD1 for D (6 bases). Per germline, CDR1 SEHNR and CDR2 FQNEAQ (reference sequence). The V end lost 6 bases, the J end lost 3 bases, and 17 bases lay between the germline ends. CDR3 length: 15 amino acids. CDR3 in DNA: TGTGCCAGCAGACTAGGGGGGGGCCTTGACTATGGCTACACCTTC. Its translation: CASRLGGGLDYGYTF.

Note on this clone: The conserved phenylalanine or tryptophan is not found at the CDR3 terminus, so this likely reflects a read error. The DNA is left out, because the CDR3 cannot be placed on it with certainty; the CDR3 is given as TCRdb lists it. V is TRBV6-1 and J is TRBJ1-2; the table's TRBD1 call for D was not verified on the DNA. The CDR3 length equals 12 residues, ends included. Germline lookup yields CDR1 MNHNS and CDR2 SASEGT. The CDR3 loop reads CASSEKVTGPLN.

The CDR3 DNA is TGTGCCAGCAGCCTTAGCGGGAGCTCCTACGAGCAGTACTTC. Translating gives CASSLSGSSYEQYF. The chain uses TRBV7-9 and TRBJ2-7; 9 bases fit TRBD2. CDR1 and CDR2 (germline): SEHNR, FQNEAQ (reference sequence). The V segment lost 5 bases and the J segment 0 bases; nucleotides outside the gene matches: 2. This CDR3 contains 14 residues.